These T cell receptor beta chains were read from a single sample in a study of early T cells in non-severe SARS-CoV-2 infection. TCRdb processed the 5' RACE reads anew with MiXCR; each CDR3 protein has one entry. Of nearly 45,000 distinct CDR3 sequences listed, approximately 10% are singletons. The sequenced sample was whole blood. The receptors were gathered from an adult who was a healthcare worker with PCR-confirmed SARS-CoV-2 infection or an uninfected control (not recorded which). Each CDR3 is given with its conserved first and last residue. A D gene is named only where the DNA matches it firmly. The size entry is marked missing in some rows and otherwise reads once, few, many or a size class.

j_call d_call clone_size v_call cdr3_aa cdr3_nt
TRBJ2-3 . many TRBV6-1 CASSADPSTDTQYF TGTGCCAGCAGTGCTGATCCAAGCACAGATACGCAGTATTTT
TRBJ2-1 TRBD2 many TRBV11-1 CASSLAHGLAGDNEQFF TGTGCCAGCAGCTTAGCCCACGGACTAGCGGGAGACAATGAGCAGTTCTTC
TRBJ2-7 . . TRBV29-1 CSVEVFGEQYF TGCAGCGTTGAAGTATTCGGGGAGCAGTACTTC
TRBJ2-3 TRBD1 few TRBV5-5 CASSLVGTGKDTQYF TGTGCCAGCAGCTTGGTAGGGACAGGGAAAGATACGCAGTATTTT
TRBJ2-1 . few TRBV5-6 CASSLAGRIYNEQFF TGTGCCAGCAGCCTTGCGGGACGGATCTACAATGAGCAGTTCTTC
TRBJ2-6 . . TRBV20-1 CSARVRTPGSGANVLTF TGCAGTGCTAGAGTGAGGACTCCAGGCTCTGGGGCCAACGTCCTGACTTTC
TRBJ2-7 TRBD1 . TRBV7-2 CASSPTGTGKDYEQYF TGTGCCAGCAGCCCTACTGGGACAGGCAAAGACTACGAGCAGTACTTC
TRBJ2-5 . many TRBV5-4 CASRLGGQETQYF TGTGCCAGCAGATTGGGTGGGCAAGAGACCCAGTACTTC
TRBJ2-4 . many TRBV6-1 CASVEAENIQYF TGTGCCAGCGTAGAAGCTGAGAACATTCAGTACTTC
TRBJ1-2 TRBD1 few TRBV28 CVSKGAPAGYTF TGTGTCTCCAAGGGGGCTCCGGCTGGCTACACCTTC
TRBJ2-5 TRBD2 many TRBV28 CASTSGLALQETQYF TGTGCCAGCACCAGTGGACTAGCTCTCCAAGAGACCCAGTACTTC
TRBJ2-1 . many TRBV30 CAWSGSNEQFF TGTGCCTGGAGTGGGAGCAATGAGCAGTTCTTC
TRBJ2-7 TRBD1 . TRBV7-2 CASSPQTGTGGYEQYF TGTGCCAGCAGTCCACAAACCGGGACAGGGGGCTACGAGCAGTACTTC
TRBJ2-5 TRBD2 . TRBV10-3 CAISDRTSRDQTGQYF TGTGCCATCAGTGATAGGACTAGCCGTGACCAGACGGGCCAGTACTTC
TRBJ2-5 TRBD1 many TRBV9 CASSPGQSQETQYF TGTGCCAGCAGCCCGGGACAGTCACAAGAGACCCAGTACTTC
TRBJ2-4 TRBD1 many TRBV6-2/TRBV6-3 CASSYSNDGQGSIRDKLAKNIQYF TGTGCCAGCAGTTACTCGAATGATGGACAGGGATCGATCAGAGATAAACTAGCCAAAAACATTCAGTACTTC
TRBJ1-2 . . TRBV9 CASSVVGQNYGYTF TGTGCCAGCAGCGTAGTAGGACAGAACTATGGCTACACCTTC
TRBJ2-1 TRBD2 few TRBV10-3 CAIVDASGLGPNEQFF TGTGCCATCGTGGATGCTAGCGGATTGGGGCCCAATGAGCAGTTCTTC